One sample yielded the 14 T cell receptor beta chains listed below, sequenced in a study of siplizumab effects on memory and regulatory T cells. The repertoire was sequenced with immunoSEQ multiplex PCR; TCRdb's copy has only in-frame clones and lacks some. The data contain over 100,000 clones, around 93% of them singletons. Sequenced material: non-Treg CD4+ T cells sorted from blood. Receptors originate from a human donor in good health.

The CDR3 sequence: CASSVPDRSTTEAFF. As DNA, the CDR3 is TGTGCCAGCAGCGTTCCAGACAGGTCGACTACTGAAGCTTTCTTT. This chain connects TRBV5-4 to TRBJ1-1; TRBD1 is a possible D gene (6 bases). CDR1 and CDR2 from the germline V gene are SGHNT and YYREEE (reference sequence). The CDR3 is made up of 15 amino acids. V lost 4 bases to trimming and J lost 5 bases, with 18 bases between them.

As for this clone: Mismatch with germline at one junction end may stem from a read error. The chain is built from TRBV2 and TRBJ2-1; 7 bases agree with TRBD1. The CDR3 extends over 13 amino acids. Germline V gives CDR1 SNHLY, CDR2 FYNNEI. CDR3 in amino acids: CASSEVRQGALVF. The CDR3 DNA follows: TGTGCCAGCAGTGAAGTCCGACAGGGCGCCCTAGTCTTC.

This chain joins TRBV7-6 and TRBJ2-5, with TRBD1 as a possible D gene (5 bases). The CDR3 extends over 15 amino acids. The germline V gene encodes CDR1 SGHVS and CDR2 FNYEAQ. Trimming cost V 1 base and J 2 bases, with 11 bases left between them. This CDR3 reads CASSLGGRAQETQYF. CDR3 DNA sequence: TGTGCCAGCAGCTTAGGGGGCAGGGCACAAGAGACCCAGTACTTC.

V gene TRBV18 combines with J gene TRBJ1-1; D possibly corresponds to TRBD1 (5 bases). The germline V and J ends were trimmed by 3 bases and 5 bases, with 10 bases remaining between them. Per the germline V gene, CDR1 is KGHSH and CDR2 is LQKENI. CDR3 length: 13 amino acids. In DNA, the CDR3 is TGTGCCAGCTCACCGGAAAGGGGAACTGAAGCTTTCTTT. This gives the protein CASSPERGTEAFF.

The chain is built from TRBV11-2 and TRBJ1-5, with 7 bases identical to TRBD1. V dropped 4 bases and J dropped 5; count of bases not matched to a gene: 2. CDR1 is SGHAT and CDR2 is FQNNGV in the germline V gene. This CDR3 region has 13 residues. CDR3 sequence reads: CASSYTGDQPQHF. The CDR3 region has the DNA TGTGCCAGCAGCTATACAGGGGATCAGCCCCAGCATTTT.

The rearrangement uses TRBV11-3 and TRBJ1-1, with D perhaps matching TRBD1 (5 bases). The CDR3 totals 14 residues. Germline values: CDR1 SGHNT, CDR2 YENEEA. V lost 1 base, J lost 1 base, and 7 bases lay in between. CDR3 amino acids: CASSLGGENTEAFF. For the CDR3, the DNA is TGTGCCAGCAGCTTAGGAGGGGAGAACACTGAAGCTTTCTTT.

This chain uses TRBV4-3 with TRBJ2-7; perhaps D is TRBD1 or TRBD2 (6 bases each). The CDR3 contains 16 residues. Trimming removed 0 bases from V and 3 bases from J, with 15 bases in between. In germline, CDR1 is LGHNA, CDR2 YSLEER. The CDR3 DNA is TGCGCCAGCAGCCAAGAAGGGGGGCCGTTATTCTACGAGCAGTACTTC. The encoded protein is CASSQEGGPLFYEQYF.

V and J are TRBV2 and TRBJ1-5; D call uncertain. Per the germline V gene, CDR1 is SNHLY and CDR2 is FYNNEI. The CDR3 extends over 12 amino acids. V was cut by 6 bases and J by 7 bases, with 10 bases left in between. CDR3 nucleotide sequence: TGTGCCAGCAGCCCGTCCGGGCAGCCCCAGCATTTT. Translation gives CASSPSGQPQHF.

The chain uses TRBV5-1 and TRBJ2-1, with a tentative D call TRBD1 (6 bases). There are 15 residues in the CDR3. V was shortened by 3 bases and J by 8 bases, with 18 bases between the two germline ends. Germline CDR1 SGHRS, CDR2 YFSETQ. The CDR3, as DNA: TGCGCCAGCAGCTCTAACAGGGTAACAATTGATGAGCAGTTCTTC. It translates to CASSSNRVTIDEQFF.

This clone was detected only once. The rearrangement links TRBV6-1 to TRBJ2-7, with TRBD2 identical over 7 bases. The V and J ends lost 7 bases and 4 bases, in that order; junction bases with no gene match: 10. This CDR3 region has 14 residues. Germline V gene lookup returns CDR1 MNHNS and CDR2 SASEGT. The CDR3 sequence is CASTEGGGLYEQYF. The CDR3 DNA sequence: TGTGCCAGCACCGAGGGCGGGGGATTATACGAGCAGTACTTC.

CDR3 nucleotide sequence: TGTGCCAGCAGCTTATCAGGGGGTGACACTGAAGCTTTCTTT. It codes for CASSLSGGDTEAFF. The chain uses TRBV7-9 and TRBJ1-1; 7 bases agree with TRBD1. The CDR3 is 14 amino acids. Looked up from germline, CDR1 is SEHNR and CDR2 is FQNEAQ (reference sequence). V gave up 2 bases and J gave up 3 bases; unmatched junction bases: 3. The variable domain in full, with the rest retrieved from reference TRBV7-9 and TRBJ1-1, is DTGVSQNPRHKITKRGQNVTFRCDPISEHNRLYWYRQTLGQGPEFLTYFQNEAQLEKSRLLSDRFSAERPKGSFSTLEIQRTEQGDSAMYLCASSLSGGDTEAFFGQGTRLTVV.

V and J are TRBV2 and TRBJ1-2; D remains ambiguous. The CDR3 runs to 9 residues. Germline loops: CDR1 SNHLY, CDR2 FYNNEI. V was trimmed by 8 bases and J by 6 bases, leaving 4 bases between them. CDR3 loop: CASGDGYTF. For the CDR3, the DNA is TGTGCCAGCGGGGATGGCTACACCTTC.

The chain has TRBV10-3 and TRBJ2-3; TRBD2 matches at 9 bases. This CDR3 has 17 amino acids. Germline lookup yields CDR1 ENHRY and CDR2 SYGVKD. The ends lost 3 bases at V and 5 bases at J; junction bases unmatched: 12. CDR3 sequence reads: CAISDQLPGLAIDTQYF. The CDR3 DNA sequence: TGTGCCATCAGTGACCAACTCCCGGGACTAGCAATAGATACGCAGTATTTT.

The V call is TRBV5-1, the J call TRBJ1-5; no clear D gene. The CDR3 is 14 residues long. Trimming stripped 4 bases from V and 5 bases from J, with 13 bases between. In germline, CDR1 is SGHRS, CDR2 YFSETQ. The CDR3 DNA is TGCGCCAGCAGCGCGGGTCCCGGAGATCAGCCCCAGCATTTT. It is translated as CASSAGPGDQPQHF. Variable domain in full (rest from reference TRBV5-1 and TRBJ1-5): KAGVTQTPRYLIKTRGQQVTLSCSPISGHRSVSWYQQTPGQGLQFLFEYFSETQRNKGNFPGRFSGRQFSNSRSEMNVSTLELGDSALYLCASSAGPGDQPQHFGDGTRLSIL.